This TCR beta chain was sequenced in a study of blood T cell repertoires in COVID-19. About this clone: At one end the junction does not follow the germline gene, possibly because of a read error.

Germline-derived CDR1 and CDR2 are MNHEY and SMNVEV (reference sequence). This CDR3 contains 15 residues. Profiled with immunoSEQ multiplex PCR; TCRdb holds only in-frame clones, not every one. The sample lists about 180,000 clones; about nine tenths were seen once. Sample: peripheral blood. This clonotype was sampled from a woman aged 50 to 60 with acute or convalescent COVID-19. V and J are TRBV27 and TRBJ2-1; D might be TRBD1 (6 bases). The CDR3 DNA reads TGTGCCAGCACAGAAGGCAGGGGTTCCTTCAATGAGCAGTTCTTC. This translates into CASTEGRGSFNEQFF.